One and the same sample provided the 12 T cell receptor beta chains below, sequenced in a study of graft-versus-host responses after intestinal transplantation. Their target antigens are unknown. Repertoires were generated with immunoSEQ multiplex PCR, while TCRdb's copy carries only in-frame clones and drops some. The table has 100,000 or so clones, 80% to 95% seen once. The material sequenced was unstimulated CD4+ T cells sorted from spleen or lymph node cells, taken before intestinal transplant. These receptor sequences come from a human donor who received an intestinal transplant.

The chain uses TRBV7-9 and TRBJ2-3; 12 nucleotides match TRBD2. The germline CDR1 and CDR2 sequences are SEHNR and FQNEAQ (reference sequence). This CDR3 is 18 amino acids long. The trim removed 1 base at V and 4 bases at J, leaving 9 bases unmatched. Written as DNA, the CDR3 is TGTGCCAGCAGCTTAGGACTAGCGGGAGTTTCCCTGGCAGATACGCAGTATTTT. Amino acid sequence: CASSLGLAGVSLADTQYF.

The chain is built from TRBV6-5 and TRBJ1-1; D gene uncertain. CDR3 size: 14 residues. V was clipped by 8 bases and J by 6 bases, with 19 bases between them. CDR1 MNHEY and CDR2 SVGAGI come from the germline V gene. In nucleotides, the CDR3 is TGTGCCAGCGGCCGCCTCCAGTTGTTCGCTGAAGCTTTCTTT. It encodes CASGRLQLFAEAFF.

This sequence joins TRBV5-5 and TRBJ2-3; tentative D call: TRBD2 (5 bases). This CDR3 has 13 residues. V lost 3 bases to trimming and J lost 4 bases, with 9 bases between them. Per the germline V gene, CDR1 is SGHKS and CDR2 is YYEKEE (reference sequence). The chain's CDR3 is CASSSGISDTQYF. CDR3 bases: TGTGCCAGCAGCTCCGGGATTTCAGATACGCAGTATTTT.

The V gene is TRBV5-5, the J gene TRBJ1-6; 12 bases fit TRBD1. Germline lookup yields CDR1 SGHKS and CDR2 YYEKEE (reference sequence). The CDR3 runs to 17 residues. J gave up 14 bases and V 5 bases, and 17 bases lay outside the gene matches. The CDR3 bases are TGTGCCAGCAGGGGACAGGGGGCGCAAGGTTCCGGGATGGCCCTCCACTTT. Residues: CASRGQGAQGSGMALHF.

CDR3 region: CASSLSGGASETQYF. The DNA of the CDR3 is TGTGCCAGCAGCCTTAGCGGGGGGGCCTCAGAGACCCAGTACTTC. The chain carries TRBV7-7 and TRBJ2-5; 11 bases match TRBD2. Germline V gene data show CDR1 as SSHAT and CDR2 as FNYEAQ (reference sequence). CDR3 length equals 15 residues. The ends lost 5 bases at V and 4 bases at J; junction bases unmatched: 6. The complete variable domain, with remaining parts taken from reference TRBV7-7 and TRBJ2-5, reads GAGVSQSPRYKVTKRGQDVTLRCDPISSHATLYWYQQALGQGPEFLTYFNYEAQPDKSGLPSDRFSAERPEGSISTLTIQRTEQRDSAMYRCASSLSGGASETQYFGPGTRLLVL.

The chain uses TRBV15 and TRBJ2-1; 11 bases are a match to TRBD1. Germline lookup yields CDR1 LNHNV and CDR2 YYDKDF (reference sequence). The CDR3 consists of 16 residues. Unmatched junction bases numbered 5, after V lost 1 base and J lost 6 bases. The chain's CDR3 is CATSRVPGTGGNEQFF. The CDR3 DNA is TGTGCCACCAGCAGAGTCCCCGGGACAGGGGGCAATGAGCAGTTCTTC.

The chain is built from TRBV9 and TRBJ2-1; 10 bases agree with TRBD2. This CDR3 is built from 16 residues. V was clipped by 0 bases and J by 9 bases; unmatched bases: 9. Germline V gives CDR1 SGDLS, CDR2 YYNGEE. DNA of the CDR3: TGTGCCAGCAGCGTAGTGGCTAGCGGGGGATTGAGTGAGCAGTTCTTC. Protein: CASSVVASGGLSEQFF.

The chain's CDR3 is CSATTGTPRSGNTIYF. DNA of the CDR3: TGCAGCGCCACAACCGGGACACCTCGCTCTGGAAACACCATATATTTT. The rearrangement joins TRBV29-1 to TRBJ1-3; D may be TRBD1 (6 bases). The V gene's germline CDR1 is SQVTM and CDR2 ANQGSEA. V gave up 7 bases and J gave up 0 bases, with 19 bases separating them. The CDR3 is made up of 16 amino acids.

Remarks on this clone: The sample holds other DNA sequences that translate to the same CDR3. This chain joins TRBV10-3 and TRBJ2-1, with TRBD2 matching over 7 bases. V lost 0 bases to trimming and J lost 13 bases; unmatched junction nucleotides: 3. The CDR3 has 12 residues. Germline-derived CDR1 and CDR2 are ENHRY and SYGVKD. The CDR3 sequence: CAISESGGTQFF. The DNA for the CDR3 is TGTGCCATCAGTGAGTCGGGGGGGACCCAGTTCTTC.

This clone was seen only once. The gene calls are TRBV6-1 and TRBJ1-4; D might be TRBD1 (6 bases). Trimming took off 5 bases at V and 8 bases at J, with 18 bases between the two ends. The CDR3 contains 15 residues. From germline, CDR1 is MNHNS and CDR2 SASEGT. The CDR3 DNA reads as TGTGCCAGCAGTCAGGACAGAGCTTTCGACGAAAAACTGTTTTTT. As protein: CASSQDRAFDEKLFF.

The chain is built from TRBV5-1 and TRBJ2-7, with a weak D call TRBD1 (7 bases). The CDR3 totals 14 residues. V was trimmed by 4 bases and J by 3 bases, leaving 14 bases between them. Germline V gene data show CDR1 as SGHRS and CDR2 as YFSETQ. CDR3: CASSGGTVVYEQYF. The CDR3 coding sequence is TGCGCCAGCAGCGGCGGGACAGTGGTCTACGAGCAGTACTTC.

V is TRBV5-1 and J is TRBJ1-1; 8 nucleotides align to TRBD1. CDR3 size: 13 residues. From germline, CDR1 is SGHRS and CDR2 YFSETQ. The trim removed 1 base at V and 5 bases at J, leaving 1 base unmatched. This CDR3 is CASSLQGATEAFF. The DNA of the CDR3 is TGCGCCAGCAGCTTGCAGGGGGCGACTGAAGCTTTCTTT.